The clone carrying this T cell receptor (beta chain) was detected a few times. The sample originates from a study of blood T cell repertoires in COVID-19. About the research overall: Sources were T cells, B-cell-depleted T cells, or PBMCs; the material itself was cDNA or gDNA.

This CDR3 comprises 13 residues. Per the germline V gene, CDR1 is LNHDA and CDR2 is SQIVND (reference sequence). The J segment lost 7 bases and the V segment lost 3 bases, leaving 2 bases of the junction unmatched. Enrolment of Seattle patients took place during active infection, and they were followed longitudinally. Original processing methods: Estimation of nucleated cell counts relied on the amplification of reference gene primers. Only in-frame clones appear in the TCRdb table, and some are missing; sequencing was by immunoSEQ multiplex PCR. V, J and clone size are those of that table, while D and trimming were read from the DNA. The sample includes roughly 250,000 clones, about four fifths of them seen just once.

The receptor was derived from a person aged 70 to 85 with COVID-19, enrolled during active disease. The gene calls are TRBV19 and TRBJ2-2; 7 bases agree with TRBD2. Sequencing was carried out using peripheral blood. The CDR3 DNA follows: TGTGCCAGTAGTATTCGGGGGGACGGGGAGCTGTTTTTT. Protein product: CASSIRGDGELFF.